One TCR beta chain is described in this entry. The antigen is not known. The data originate from a study of T cell repertoires in cytomegalovirus infection. Study-level findings and limits: HLA-C-restricted CMV clonotypes gave the most frequent clonotype in two of eight donors.

TCRdb used MiXCR to reprocess the reads, holding one entry per CDR3 protein. Counted here are under 850,000 distinct CDR3 sequences, 33% occurring once; the ten biggest clones make up roughly 18%. The CDR3 totals 12 residues. Germline V gives CDR1 SGHVS, CDR2 FNYEAQ. The ends were cut back, 4 bases at V and 5 bases at J, with 9 bases in the middle. This rearrangement joins TRBV7-6 to TRBJ2-7, with D tentatively TRBD1 (6 bases). The receptor comes from a human donor in good health (CMV status not recorded). Some clones in this sample may be carry-over from other donors' samples. Source: cultured PBMCs, taken from culture after CMV antigen stimulation. CDR3 bases: TGTGCCAGCAGCTCACAGGGCGACGAGCAGTACTTC. This encodes CASSSQGDEQYF.